Below, 9 T cell receptor beta chains from the same sample are listed, as sequenced in a study of monozygotic twins with inflammatory bowel disease. Each CDR3 protein gets one entry in TCRdb, which reprocessed the 5' RACE reads and gives no DNA. The sample has 150,000 to 200,000 distinct CDR3 sequences, and its top ten clones hold approximately 7%. The sequenced sample was blood. These receptor sequences come from a human donor with ulcerative colitis or Crohn's disease, or a healthy co-twin of an affected twin (not recorded which).

The V call is TRBV11-2, the J call TRBJ2-2; TCRdb reports TRBD2, a call that lacks DNA to check it against. The CDR3 sequence is 13 residues long. Germline assignment: CDR1 SGHAT and CDR2 FQNNGV. CDR3 amino acids: CASSSVGPGELFF. The variable domain in full, completed from reference TRBV11-2 and TRBJ2-2, reads EAGVAQSPRYKIIEKRQSVAFWCNPISGHATLYWYQQILGQGPKLLIQFQNNGVVDDSQLPKDRFSAERLKGVDSTLKIQPAKLEDSAVYLCASSSVGPGELFFGEGSRLTVL.

CDR3 region: CSASPPYTPTTNEKLFF. V usage is TRBV20-1 and J usage is TRBJ1-4. This CDR3 has 17 residues. The germline V gene encodes CDR1 DFQATT and CDR2 SNEGSKA (reference sequence).

This chain connects TRBV15 to TRBJ1-3. There are 13 residues in the CDR3. Germline loops: CDR1 LNHNV, CDR2 YYDKDF (reference sequence). The CDR3 reads CATSRDPQSPIYF.

This chain links TRBV30 with TRBJ2-1; no DNA is available, so the TRBD1 call from TCRdb remains unchecked. This CDR3 comprises 16 residues. The germline V gene has CDR1 GTSNPN and CDR2 SVGIG (reference sequence). CDR3 in amino acids: CAWSGKTGDLYNEQFF.

The CDR3 region is CASSPRGQPQHF. The chain employs TRBV6-1 and TRBJ1-5; without DNA, the TCRdb call of TRBD1 cannot be checked. CDR1 and CDR2 (germline): MNHNS, SASEGT. The CDR3 runs 12 residues.

The chain combines TRBV7-2 with TRBJ1-1. Germline V gives CDR1 SGHTA, CDR2 FQGNSA. There are 14 residues in the CDR3. CDR3 region: CASSFTDRNTEAFF.

The V gene is TRBV30, the J gene TRBJ2-1; absent DNA, TCRdb's TRBD2 call cannot be checked. CDR1 and CDR2 from the germline V gene are GTSNPN and SVGIG (reference sequence). The CDR3 has 15 residues. CDR3 protein: CAWIPGTSGGNEQFF. Full variable domain (missing parts from reference TRBV30 and TRBJ2-1): SQTIHQWPATLVQPVGSPLSLECTVEGTSNPNLYWYRQAAGRGLQLLFYSVGIGQISSEVPQNLSASRPQDRQFILSSKKLLLSDSGFYLCAWIPGTSGGNEQFFGPGTRLTVL.

The J gene is TRBJ1-2, the V gene TRBV5-6; lacking DNA, the TRBD1 call made by TCRdb goes unchecked. This CDR3 is built from 15 residues. CDR1 SGHDT and CDR2 YYEEEE come from the germline V gene. The CDR3 spells CASSLVGGQSYGYTF.

CDR3 loop: CASSAGTTSSGANVLTF. The V gene is TRBV10-1, the J gene TRBJ2-6; lacking DNA, the TRBD1 call made by TCRdb goes unchecked. The germline V gene has CDR1 WNHNN and CDR2 SYGVQD (reference sequence). The CDR3 runs 17 residues.